The present TCR beta chain was sequenced within a study of control samples from healthy donors and cancer patients. Measured with immunoSEQ multiplex PCR; TCRdb has only the in-frame clones, and not every one. The sample holds approximately 170,000 clones; approximately 92% are singletons and the top ten take approximately 1.5%. CDR1 is MNHEY, CDR2 SVGAGI, per germline. The CDR3 runs 15 residues. V dropped 0 bases and J dropped 3 bases, with 12 bases sitting between them. V and J are TRBV6-5 and TRBJ2-7; D may correspond to TRBD1 or TRBD2 (5 bases each). Sequencing was carried out using blood. This receptor was taken from a man in his thirties or forties in good health. The CDR3 DNA sequence: TGTGCCAGCAGTTACTCTTGGGACGTAAGCTACGAGCAGTACTTC. Encoded protein: CASSYSWDVSYEQYF.